Presented here are 4 T cell receptor beta chains from one specimen sequenced in a study of somatic mutations in cytotoxic T cells in rheumatoid arthritis. Some clones are missing from TCRdb's copy, which holds only in-frame ones; the method was immunoSEQ multiplex PCR. This table holds roughly 6,400 clones, about 70% found once. Sequencing used CD8+ T cells sorted from blood. All receptors come from a woman between 50 and 59 years old in good health.

V usage is TRBV14 and J usage is TRBJ2-7; D gene uncertain. CDR1 is SGHDN, CDR2 FVKESK, per germline. Trimming pared 1 base from V and 6 bases from J, leaving 13 bases between. CDR3 size: 14 residues. Here the CDR3 reads CASSQVPGAIEQYF. DNA of the CDR3: TGTGCCAGCAGCCAAGTCCCGGGTGCGATCGAGCAGTACTTC.

V and J are TRBV11-2 and TRBJ1-6, with TRBD1 matching over 8 bases. Germline lookup yields CDR1 SGHAT and CDR2 FQNNGV. V lost 6 bases and J lost 5; bases outside the gene matches: 9. The CDR3 loop spans 16 amino acids. CDR3 residues: CASRRQGAGNNSPLHF. In DNA form, the CDR3 reads TGTGCCAGCAGGAGGCAGGGGGCTGGTAATAATTCACCCCTCCACTTT.

This CDR3 reads CATNTGVEQYF. As DNA, the CDR3 is TGTGCCACCAACACAGGAGTCGAGCAGTACTTC. J is TRBJ2-7 and V is TRBV27, with D possibly matching TRBD1 (5 bases). The V gene lost 10 bases and the J gene lost 6 bases, with 13 bases spanning the gap. The CDR3 extends over 11 amino acids. Germline V lookup: CDR1 MNHEY, CDR2 SMNVEV (reference sequence).

V is TRBV7-6 and J is TRBJ2-7, with a tentative D call TRBD2 (7 bases). Germline CDR1 reads SGHVS; CDR2 reads FNYEAQ. This CDR3 has 14 residues. The V and J ends lost 0 bases and 2 bases respectively, with 8 bases between them. The CDR3, as DNA: TGTGCCAGCAGCTTAGCGGGGGGGCCCTACGAGCAGTACTTC. It encodes CASSLAGGPYEQYF.